These 17 T cell receptor beta chains share one sample of origin, sequenced in a study of shared clonotypes between healthy human individuals. Produced via immunoSEQ multiplex PCR; TCRdb's table is partial and in-frame only. The sample has more than 450,000 clones, 79% seen once; the top ten hold approximately 13%. Sequencing was done on a sample of PBMCs. Receptors were obtained from a woman aged 40 to 50 in good health. Some clones in this sample may be carry-over from other donors' samples.

The CDR3: CASSYRGGAEAFF. The CDR3 DNA reads as TGTGCCAGTAGTTATAGGGGAGGGGCTGAAGCTTTCTTT. V is TRBV19 and J is TRBJ1-1; D possibly corresponds to TRBD1 (5 bases). The CDR3 has 13 residues. Germline CDR1 and CDR2: LNHDA and SQIVND (reference sequence). The V and J ends lost 5 bases and 6 bases respectively, with 13 bases between them.

The chain combines TRBV5-1 with TRBJ2-3, with 10 bases fitting TRBD2. The V gene's germline CDR1 is SGHRS and CDR2 YFSETQ. V gave up 1 base and J gave up 3 bases; unmatched junction bases: 8. This CDR3 has 17 amino acids. CDR3 in DNA: TGCGCCAGCAGCTTGATGGCTAGCGGGAGTAAGACAGATACGCAGTATTTT. It codes for CASSLMASGSKTDTQYF.

This clone was detected only a few times. The rearrangement links TRBV29-1 to TRBJ2-7, with TRBD2 matching over 9 bases. With 6 bases clipped from V and 0 bases from J, the junction kept 12 bases outside the gene matches. From germline, CDR1 is SQVTM and CDR2 ANQGSEA. This CDR3 region has 16 residues. In nucleotides, the CDR3 is TGCAGCGTCCCAAGCGGGGCTAGCGGGGACTCCTACGAGCAGTACTTC. It codes for CSVPSGASGDSYEQYF.

V and J are TRBV13 and TRBJ1-5, with TRBD1 identical over 10 bases. Trimming cost V 2 bases and J 4 bases; bases outside gene matches: 8. The CDR3 runs to 17 residues. Germline V gene data show CDR1 as PRHDT and CDR2 as FYEKMQ (reference sequence). CDR3 sequence (DNA): TGTGCCAGCAGCTTACGGAGGACAGGGGGTTTTAATCAGCCCCAGCATTTT. Translated, it gives CASSLRRTGGFNQPQHF.

This chain links TRBV19 with TRBJ2-7, with 13 bases identical to TRBD2. Germline lookup yields CDR1 LNHDA and CDR2 SQIVND (reference sequence). The junction had 13 bases not matched to a gene; V was cut back by 6 bases and J by 2 bases. The CDR3 covers 18 residues. CDR3 sequence reads: CASSPPWTSGRFPYEQYF. For the CDR3, the DNA is TGTGCCAGTAGCCCCCCCTGGACTAGCGGGAGATTCCCCTACGAGCAGTACTTC.

The chain couples TRBV6-1 to TRBJ2-7; D is perhaps TRBD2 (7 bases). The CDR3 extends over 17 amino acids. CDR1 MNHNS and CDR2 SASEGT come from the germline V gene. The V and J ends lost 3 bases and 3 bases respectively, with 21 bases between them. CDR3 nucleotides: TGTGCCAGCAGTGATCGGACAGTTCGAGCGGGACGCTACGAGCAGTACTTC. Encoded protein: CASSDRTVRAGRYEQYF.

The rearrangement joins TRBV11-2 to TRBJ2-2, with D unresolved. The germline V and J ends were trimmed by 7 bases and 1 base, with 10 bases remaining between them. The germline V gene encodes CDR1 SGHAT and CDR2 FQNNGV. The CDR3 is 14 amino acids. The CDR3 reads CASNQVLNTGELFF. The DNA of the CDR3 is TGTGCCAGCAATCAGGTCCTGAACACCGGGGAGCTGTTTTTT.

This clone was detected once. The gene calls are TRBV19 and TRBJ2-5; TRBD2 agrees at 12 bases. J gave up 3 bases and V 4 bases, and 12 bases lay outside the gene matches. The CDR3 length is 18 residues. The germline CDR1 and CDR2 sequences are LNHDA and SQIVND (reference sequence). CDR3 protein: CASSTGVGTSGPKETQYF. The DNA of the CDR3 is TGTGCCAGTAGTACAGGGGTCGGGACTAGCGGGCCCAAAGAGACCCAGTACTTC. The full variable domain, its missing parts supplied by reference TRBV19 and TRBJ2-5, is DGGITQSPKYLFRKEGQNVTLSCEQNLNHDAMYWYRQDPGQGLRLIYYSQIVNDFQKGDIAEGYSVSREKKESFPLTVTSAQKNPTAFYLCASSTGVGTSGPKETQYFGPGTRLLVL.

The rearrangement joins TRBV4-2 to TRBJ2-1; the D call may be TRBD1 or TRBD2 (5 bases each). CDR3 size: 20 residues. V gave up 2 bases and J gave up 8 bases, with 31 bases separating them. From germline, CDR1 is LGHNA and CDR2 YNFKEQ. The DNA of the CDR3 is TGTGCCAGCAGCCAATATTTTGGGGGAGAGGTAGCTGGACCGACGGATGAGCAGTTCTTC. This sequence encodes CASSQYFGGEVAGPTDEQFF.

The chain has TRBV10-3 and TRBJ2-2; D remains unclear. Looked up from germline, CDR1 is ENHRY and CDR2 is SYGVKD. The CDR3 consists of 15 residues. The germline V and J ends were trimmed by 4 bases and 5 bases, with 14 bases remaining between them. The CDR3 DNA follows: TGTGCCATCAGTGCGGTAGTAGCTGGGACCGGGGAGCTGTTTTTT. It codes for CAISAVVAGTGELFF.

This clone was picked up a small number of times. This sequence joins TRBV7-8 and TRBJ2-7; a weak D match, TRBD2 (6 bases). Germline loops: CDR1 SGHVS, CDR2 FQNEAQ. The CDR3 runs to 13 residues. V lost 5 bases and J lost 3, with 11 bases in between. The CDR3 nucleotides are TGTGCCAGCAGCCTGCGGGACGGCTACGAGCAGTACTTC. Protein: CASSLRDGYEQYF. The variable domain in full, with the rest retrieved from reference TRBV7-8 and TRBJ2-7, is GAGVSQSPRYKVAKRGQDVALRCDPISGHVSLFWYQQALGQGPEFLTYFQNEAQLDKSGLPSDRFFAERPEGSVSTLKIQRTQQEDSAVYLCASSLRDGYEQYFGPGTRLTVT.

J is TRBJ2-7 and V is TRBV28, with 8 positions matching TRBD2. Germline V gene sequence: CDR1 MDHEN, CDR2 SYDVKM. This CDR3 has 14 amino acids. V lost 10 bases and J lost 0; bases outside the gene matches: 8. CDR3 sequence reads: CAIDGGATSYEQYF. CDR3 DNA: TGTGCCATCGACGGGGGGGCGACCTCCTACGAGCAGTACTTC.

This sequence joins TRBV30 and TRBJ1-4; D may be TRBD1 (5 bases). The CDR3 is 16 residues long. The germline gives CDR1 GTSNPN, CDR2 SVGIG (reference sequence). Trimming removed 1 base at V and 3 bases at J, with 15 bases between. The CDR3 nucleotides are TGTGCCTGGAGTGCCCCGACGACAGTTTCTAATGAAAAACTGTTTTTT. Its protein is CAWSAPTTVSNEKLFF.

This sequence joins TRBV25-1 and TRBJ2-5; D is possibly TRBD2 (6 bases). The DNA end is more similar to TRBJ2-7, so the J call may be wrong. CDR1 is MGHDK and CDR2 is SYGVNS in the germline V gene. The CDR3 runs 17 residues. The CDR3 loop reads CASSDPKPGLDFDEQYF. The CDR3 bases are TGTGCCAGCAGTGACCCTAAACCGGGACTCGACTTTGACGAGCAGTACTTC.

The chain carries TRBV7-2 and TRBJ2-3; 7 bases match TRBD2. Germline V gene lookup returns CDR1 SGHTA and CDR2 FQGNSA. Unmatched junction bases numbered 0, after V lost 0 bases and J lost 6 bases. CDR3 length: 13 residues. The CDR3 nucleotides are TGTGCCAGCAGCTTAGCGGGGGGGGATACGCAGTATTTT. Protein sequence: CASSLAGGDTQYF.

This rearrangement joins TRBV11-2 to TRBJ2-7, with TRBD1 as a possible D gene (6 bases). Germline V gene lookup returns CDR1 SGHAT and CDR2 FQNNGV. The CDR3 runs to 14 residues. The V gene lost 5 bases and the J gene lost 6 bases, with 17 bases spanning the gap. The CDR3 DNA reads as TGTGCCAGCAGCCCCTCCGGGACATCCGGCGAGCAGTACTTC. It translates to CASSPSGTSGEQYF.

To note about this clone: Different DNA sequences within this sample yield the same CDR3. V is TRBV7-2 and J is TRBJ1-2, with a possible D match to TRBD1 (5 bases). The V gene's germline CDR1 is SGHTA and CDR2 FQGNSA. V was clipped by 4 bases and J by 4 bases, with 10 bases between them. The CDR3 totals 13 residues. The CDR3 spells CASSSTGGYGYTF. The CDR3 DNA is TGTGCCAGCAGCTCGACGGGGGGCTATGGCTACACCTTC.